The next 7 T cell receptor beta chains were all read from a single sample in a study of T cells expressing NK-cell markers. TCRdb processed the 5' RACE reads again and assigns one entry to each CDR3 protein, with no DNA. The table lists 300,000 to 500,000 distinct CDR3 sequences. Sequencing input: blood T cells: a sorted CD56 or NKG2C T cell subset, CD4+ or CD8+ T cells, or bulk PBMC T cells (not recorded which). The source of these receptors is a woman aged 50 to 65 in good health.

This chain connects TRBV27 to TRBJ2-1; TCRdb's D call of TRBD2 is untestable without DNA. The CDR3 is 14 amino acids. Germline V lookup: CDR1 MNHEY, CDR2 SMNVEV (reference sequence). CDR3 loop: CASTTSGRWNEQFF.

The chain joins TRBV4-1 to TRBJ2-6; TCRdb picks TRBD1, but there is no DNA to check that call. Germline V CDR1 and CDR2: MGHRA, YSYEKL. The CDR3 runs to 17 residues. The chain's CDR3 is CASSLGQLISGANVLTF.

The chain employs TRBV2 and TRBJ2-1; TCRdb's D call, TRBD2, is unchecked because there is no DNA. Germline CDR1 SNHLY, CDR2 FYNNEI. The CDR3 extends over 17 amino acids. The CDR3 sequence is CASSEALHSVSYNEQFF.

V and J are TRBV28 and TRBJ1-1. The V gene's germline CDR1 is MDHEN and CDR2 SYDVKM. This CDR3 contains 11 residues. The CDR3 protein is CASGRNTEAFF.

The rearrangement uses TRBV4-2 and TRBJ2-1. The CDR3 has 15 residues. Germline V gene data show CDR1 as LGHNA and CDR2 as YNFKEQ. Here the CDR3 reads CASSQATGSSREQFF.

Here the CDR3 reads CSARGGLAGSYEQYF. The V and J genes are TRBV20-1 and TRBJ2-7; TCRdb designates TRBD2, a call that cannot be tested without DNA. CDR1 DFQATT and CDR2 SNEGSKA come from the germline V gene (reference sequence). There are 15 residues in the CDR3.

The gene calls are TRBV27 and TRBJ1-2; the D call of TRBD1 rests on TCRdb alone, since no DNA is present to check it. Germline CDR1 is MNHEY and CDR2 is SMNVEV (reference sequence). This CDR3 region has 16 residues. The CDR3 protein is CASSSLTGSKPYGYTF.